The sequence of this T cell receptor (beta chain) was determined in a study of cytomegalovirus exposure and HLA in healthy donors. The CDR3 length is 11 residues. Germline V gene sequence: CDR1 DFQATT, CDR2 SNEGSKA (reference sequence). The PCR had 60 Vbeta and 13 Jbeta primers. The table came from immunoSEQ multiplex PCR; TCRdb's copy has only in-frame clones and leaves some out. This table holds about 130,000 clones, 65% to 90% found once. The gene calls are TRBV20-1 and TRBJ2-5; no clear D gene. The DNA end is a closer match to TRBJ2-7, so the J assignment may be wrong. Sequenced material: PBMCs. The receptor was derived from a man aged 45-60 years in good health and CMV-seronegative. CDR3 loop: CSAPYQVEQYF. In DNA form, the CDR3 reads TGCAGTGCCCCTTATCAGGTCGAGCAGTACTTC.